What follows are 8 T cell receptor beta chains derived from one specimen sequenced in a study of identical twins. Via MiXCR, TCRdb re-called the 5' RACE reads, giving one row per CDR3 protein. The sample includes 750,000 to 950,000 distinct CDR3 sequences, approximately 13% of them seen just once. The same sample was also used in a study of yellow fever vaccine responses in identical twins.

Sequenced sample: PBMCs. Every receptor here comes from a young woman in good health.

This clonotype came up a few times. The gene calls are TRBV28 and TRBJ2-7; no definite D call. The CDR3 contains 19 residues. V was cut by 4 bases and J by 1 base, with 26 bases left in between. CDR1 is MDHEN and CDR2 is SYDVKM in the germline V gene. The CDR3 region is CASSSPAGRLDGLSYEQYF. In nucleotides, the CDR3 is TGTGCCAGCAGTTCCCCGGCCGGCCGTCTGGACGGGCTGTCCTACGAGCAGTACTTC.

The J gene is TRBJ2-1, the V gene TRBV20-1; D might be TRBD2 (5 bases). Trimming took off 6 bases at V and 0 bases at J, with 12 bases between the two ends. The CDR3 runs 14 residues. Germline CDR1 is DFQATT and CDR2 is SNEGSKA (reference sequence). CDR3 residues: CSATIAISYNEQFF. In DNA, the CDR3 is TGCAGTGCGACAATAGCGATCTCCTACAATGAGCAGTTCTTC.

This clonotype was seen many times. This chain joins TRBV5-6 and TRBJ2-5; D is ambiguous. Germline CDR1 and CDR2: SGHDT and YYEEEE. The V and J ends lost 2 bases and 2 bases respectively, with 13 bases between them. The CDR3 runs to 15 residues. The CDR3 sequence is CASSFRRPQQETQYF. DNA of the CDR3: TGTGCCAGCAGCTTCAGGAGACCGCAGCAAGAGACCCAGTACTTC.

This clonotype has just a few counts. The chain joins TRBV29-1 to TRBJ2-3, with D maybe TRBD2 (6 bases). This CDR3 is built from 14 residues. CDR1 is SQVTM and CDR2 is ANQGSEA in the germline V gene. Trimming removed 6 bases from V and 1 base from J, with 14 bases in between. The CDR3 nucleotides read TGCAGCGTCCACCGGGGGAGCGGCACAGATACGCAGTATTTT. Translating gives CSVHRGSGTDTQYF.

This clonotype was observed a handful of times. The rearrangement links TRBV7-6 to TRBJ2-1; D not certain. Germline assignment: CDR1 SGHVS and CDR2 FNYEAQ. Between the trimmed V and J ends, which lost 1 base and 8 bases, there was a span of 9 bases. This CDR3 comprises 13 residues. The CDR3 protein is CASSLDQLDEQFF. In DNA form, the CDR3 reads TGTGCCAGCAGCTTAGATCAGTTGGATGAGCAGTTCTTC.

The chain combines TRBV20-1 with TRBJ2-7; the match to TRBD2 covers 10 bases. This CDR3 contains 13 residues. The V and J ends lost 2 bases and 4 bases, in that order; junction bases with no gene match: 2. CDR1 is DFQATT, CDR2 SNEGSKA, per germline (reference sequence). CDR3 region: CSARTSGDYEQYV. The CDR3 nucleotides are TGCAGTGCTAGAACTAGCGGGGATTACGAGCAGTACGTC.

The sample holds many counts of this clonotype. V usage is TRBV12-3 or TRBV12-4 and J usage is TRBJ1-2; TRBD1 agrees at 9 bases. Losses at the gene ends were 4 bases for V and 6 bases for J; bases not matched to a gene: 6. CDR3 length: 14 amino acids. In DNA form, the CDR3 reads TGTGCCAGCAGTTACCTGGACAGGGGAGATGGCTACACCTTC. Amino acids: CASSYLDRGDGYTF.

The chain uses TRBV18 and TRBJ2-6; D unresolved. V dropped 2 bases and J dropped 0 bases, with 11 bases sitting between them. CDR3 length: 17 amino acids. CDR1 KGHSH and CDR2 LQKENI come from the germline V gene. CDR3 DNA sequence: TGTGCCAGCTCACCATCAAGCTACAACTCTGGGGCCAACGTCCTGACTTTC. This codes for CASSPSSYNSGANVLTF.